These 32 T cell receptor beta chains originate from one sample sequenced in a study of T cell responses to AZD1222 COVID-19 vaccine. Measured with immunoSEQ multiplex PCR; TCRdb has only the in-frame clones, and not every one. This sample has approximately 140,000 clones, with more than 80% found just once. Sample: peripheral blood, taken 28 days after the second AZD1222 dose. All receptors derive from an adult who received the AZD1222 COVID-19 vaccine.

This clone was found once. V usage is TRBV27 and J usage is TRBJ1-2; possible D gene TRBD1, 6 bases. CDR3 length: 15 amino acids. Trimming cost V 7 bases and J 6 bases, with 21 bases left between them. The germline CDR1 and CDR2 sequences are MNHEY and SMNVEV (reference sequence). In DNA, the CDR3 is TGTGCCAGCACGACTTATTTTGGGGGCGCTAATGGCTACACCTTC. Encoded protein: CASTTYFGGANGYTF.

Notes on this clone: Additional DNA sequences in this sample encode the identical CDR3. The chain joins TRBV7-9 to TRBJ1-3; D unclear. The CDR3 has 13 amino acids. Trimming shortened V by 5 bases and J by 2 bases, and 7 bases separated the two germline ends. CDR1 SEHNR and CDR2 FQNEAQ come from the germline V gene (reference sequence). Here the CDR3 reads CASSLGAGNTIYF. CDR3 sequence (DNA): TGTGCCAGCAGCCTCGGGGCTGGAAACACCATATATTTT.

The J gene is TRBJ2-7, the V gene TRBV3-1 (or the pseudogene TRBV3-2); D assignment may be TRBD1 or TRBD2 (5 bases each). The CDR3 has 14 amino acids. V shed 1 base and J shed 4 bases, with 11 bases lying between them. CDR1 is LGHDT and CDR2 is YNNKEL in the germline V gene (reference sequence). CDR3 in DNA: TGTGCCAGCAGCCAAGTTCCGGGACCTTACGAGCAGTACTTC. Its translation is CASSQVPGPYEQYF.

The V and J genes are TRBV23-1 and TRBJ1-1, with D possibly being TRBD1 (6 bases). TRBV23-1 is an ORF; its function is uncertain. The V gene lost 5 bases and the J gene lost 6 bases, with 16 bases spanning the gap. The CDR3 consists of 14 residues. The CDR3 loop reads CASSRGHLEPEAFF. In DNA form, the CDR3 reads TGCGCCAGCAGTAGGGGACATCTAGAGCCTGAAGCTTTCTTT.

Here the CDR3 reads CASSSRGTEAFF. CDR3 sequence (DNA): TGTGCCAGTAGTAGCAGGGGCACTGAAGCTTTCTTT. J is TRBJ1-1 and V is TRBV19; D may be TRBD1 (6 bases). CDR1 and CDR2 (germline): LNHDA, SQIVND (reference sequence). V lost 4 bases, J lost 4 bases, and 7 bases lay in between. This CDR3 is 12 amino acids long.

This clone occurred a few times. This chain uses TRBV19 with TRBJ1-5, with 7 bases aligning to TRBD1. Germline V CDR1 and CDR2: LNHDA, SQIVND (reference sequence). The CDR3 has 16 residues. Losses at the gene ends were 2 bases for V and 4 bases for J; bases not matched to a gene: 8. The CDR3 reads CASSILGQTRNQPQHF. The DNA of the CDR3 is TGTGCCAGTAGTATACTGGGACAGACGAGAAATCAGCCCCAGCATTTT.

The V and J genes are TRBV4-2 and TRBJ2-7, with 9 bases that match TRBD2. Per germline, CDR1 LGHNA and CDR2 YNFKEQ. V was pared by 6 bases and J by 0 bases, with 3 bases of the junction left unmatched. This CDR3 contains 14 residues. CDR3 sequence reads: CASSPSGDSYEQYF. In DNA, the CDR3 is TGTGCCAGCAGTCCTAGCGGGGACTCCTACGAGCAGTACTTC.

CDR3 sequence (DNA): TGTGCCAGCAGCTCCCCGAGGAGGGGGAGCTACAATGAGCAGTTCTTC. This gives the protein CASSSPRRGSYNEQFF. The J gene is TRBJ2-1, the V gene TRBV7-9; D may be TRBD1 or TRBD2 (6 bases each). Germline loops: CDR1 SEHNR, CDR2 FQNEAQ (reference sequence). CDR3 length: 16 residues. V was shortened by 4 bases and J by 3 bases, with 16 bases between the two germline ends.

In its sample, this clone was seen once. DNA of the CDR3: TGTGCCAGCAGCTTGACAATCGATTACGAGCAGTACTTC. It codes for CASSLTIDYEQYF. V usage is TRBV5-6 and J usage is TRBJ2-7, with D uncertain. The length of the CDR3 is 13 residues. V was shortened by 1 base and J by 4 bases, with 9 bases between the two germline ends. Germline values: CDR1 SGHDT, CDR2 YYEEEE.

The chain couples TRBV5-1 to TRBJ1-2; D perhaps matches TRBD1 (5 bases). The germline V gene encodes CDR1 SGHRS and CDR2 YFSETQ. The CDR3 covers 15 residues. Trimming pared 5 bases from V and 7 bases from J, leaving 21 bases between. CDR3 protein: CASSAWEGLGPGYTF. CDR3 sequence (DNA): TGCGCCAGCAGTGCTTGGGAGGGGCTCGGCCCTGGCTACACCTTC.

The chain combines TRBV5-4 with TRBJ1-3, with D possibly TRBD1 on 6 matching bases. V was shortened by 4 bases and J by 1 base, with 12 bases between the two germline ends. CDR3 length: 15 residues. CDR1 SGHNT and CDR2 YYREEE come from the germline V gene (reference sequence). CDR3 sequence reads: CASSTWGASGNTIYF. The CDR3 DNA is TGTGCCAGCAGCACCTGGGGGGCTTCTGGAAACACCATATATTTT.

The gene calls are TRBV19 and TRBJ2-1; D gene uncertain. The CDR3 is made up of 13 amino acids. Between the trimmed V and J ends, which lost 3 bases and 7 bases, there was a span of 10 bases. CDR1 is LNHDA and CDR2 is SQIVND in the germline V gene (reference sequence). The CDR3 reads CASSIGRLNEQFF. In DNA form, the CDR3 reads TGTGCCAGTAGTATCGGAAGGCTTAATGAGCAGTTCTTC.

The chain links TRBV12-3 or TRBV12-4 to TRBJ1-1; unclear D gene. There are 13 residues in the CDR3. Trimming pared 1 base from V and 0 bases from J, leaving 3 bases between. Here the CDR3 reads CASSLEVNTEAFF. Here the CDR3 DNA reads TGTGCCAGCAGTTTAGAAGTGAACACTGAAGCTTTCTTT.

The chain links TRBV5-1 to TRBJ2-5, with 7 bases aligning to TRBD2. With V trimmed by 0 bases and J by 5 bases, 7 bases remained unmatched. CDR3 size: 15 residues. CDR1 SGHRS and CDR2 YFSETQ come from the germline V gene. This CDR3 is CASSLVAGVRETQYF. CDR3 DNA: TGCGCCAGCAGCTTGGTGGCGGGAGTAAGGGAGACCCAGTACTTC.

The genes are TRBV19 and TRBJ2-3; weak D call: TRBD1 (5 bases). The CDR3 runs 15 residues. Germline CDR1 and CDR2: LNHDA and SQIVND (reference sequence). V was pared by 1 base and J by 2 bases, with 10 bases between. The CDR3 here is CASSIVGAVTDTQYF. As DNA, the CDR3 is TGTGCCAGTAGTATAGTTGGGGCAGTCACAGATACGCAGTATTTT.

The count of this clone is one. The chain links TRBV21-1 to TRBJ1-1; TRBD1, the D gene given by the table, was not confirmed from the DNA. TRBV21-1 constitutes a pseudogene. This CDR3 comprises 16 residues. Here the CDR3 DNA reads TGTGCCAGCAGGAGGGACAGGGTGTTGAAGAACACTGAAGCTTTCTTT. This gives the protein CASRRDRVLKNTEAFF.

The J gene is TRBJ1-1, the V gene TRBV3-1 (or the pseudogene TRBV3-2), with 7 bases that match TRBD1. The junction had 12 bases not matched to a gene; V was cut back by 5 bases and J by 0 bases. Germline CDR1 is LGHDT and CDR2 is YNNKEL (reference sequence). The CDR3 runs to 17 residues. Here the CDR3 reads CASSLKGAKGVNTEAFF. In DNA form, the CDR3 reads TGTGCCAGCAGCTTGAAGGGGGCGAAAGGCGTGAACACTGAAGCTTTCTTT.

The chain employs TRBV10-3 and TRBJ2-5; 9 bases match TRBD1. V trimming: 6 bases; J trimming: 3 bases; junction bases outside the gene matches: 8. Germline-derived CDR1 and CDR2 are ENHRY and SYGVKD. This CDR3 is 15 amino acids long. The CDR3 protein is CAIRARDREEETQYF. DNA of the CDR3: TGTGCCATCAGAGCCCGGGACAGGGAGGAAGAGACCCAGTACTTC.

This chain connects TRBV15 to TRBJ2-7; TRBD2 matches at 7 bases. The length of the CDR3 is 13 residues. Trimming removed 3 bases from V and 7 bases from J; junction bases left unmatched: 6. Germline V gene lookup returns CDR1 LNHNV and CDR2 YYDKDF (reference sequence). The CDR3, as DNA: TGTGCCACCAGCAGGAACCCCGGGGGGGAGCAGTACTTC. It yields the protein CATSRNPGGEQYF.

The chain uses TRBV19 and TRBJ1-4, with 8 bases that match TRBD1. This CDR3 has 17 amino acids. V was pared by 5 bases and J by 0 bases, with 8 bases of the junction left unmatched. The germline gives CDR1 LNHDA, CDR2 SQIVND (reference sequence). The CDR3 loop is CASSPWDRSTTNEKLFF. CDR3 coding DNA: TGTGCCAGTAGTCCATGGGACAGGTCTACAACTAATGAAAAACTGTTTTTT.

The chain links TRBV25-1 to TRBJ1-2; no clear D. The V gene lost 3 bases and the J gene lost 4 bases, with 6 bases spanning the gap. The germline V gene has CDR1 MGHDK and CDR2 SYGVNS. The CDR3 sequence is 12 residues long. CDR3 sequence reads: CASSDTVYGYTF. The CDR3 DNA is TGTGCCAGCAGTGACACAGTCTATGGCTACACCTTC.

In its sample, this clone was seen once. This rearrangement joins TRBV6-2 or TRBV6-3 to TRBJ1-1; the D is unclear. Per the germline V gene, CDR1 is MNHEY and CDR2 is SVGEGT. The CDR3 covers 13 residues. V was cut by 2 bases and J by 3 bases, with 7 bases left in between. The CDR3 sequence: CASSYNRYTEAFF. Here the CDR3 DNA reads TGTGCCAGCAGTTACAACAGATACACTGAAGCTTTCTTT.

V gene TRBV27 combines with J gene TRBJ2-1, with D maybe TRBD2 (6 bases). Germline V CDR1 and CDR2: MNHEY, SMNVEV (reference sequence). This CDR3 comprises 13 residues. V lost 0 bases and J 10 bases, leaving 10 bases between the germline ends. This CDR3 reads CASSLSGTPEQFF. The CDR3 nucleotides are TGTGCCAGCAGTTTATCTGGGACTCCAGAGCAGTTCTTC.

This chain connects TRBV2 to TRBJ2-3, with D hard to call. This CDR3 contains 15 residues. The ends were cut back, 6 bases at V and 0 bases at J, with 13 bases in the middle. Germline loops: CDR1 SNHLY, CDR2 FYNNEI. The CDR3 region has the DNA TGTGCCAGCAGGGCCGACGGATTGAGCACAGATACGCAGTATTTT. Protein: CASRADGLSTDTQYF.

The J gene is TRBJ1-2, the V gene TRBV19, with D perhaps TRBD1 (5 bases). Trimming shortened V by 7 bases and J by 2 bases, and 11 bases separated the two germline ends. This CDR3 spans 13 amino acids. CDR1 is LNHDA, CDR2 SQIVND, per germline (reference sequence). CDR3 in amino acids: CASMGTVNYGYTF. CDR3 nucleotides: TGTGCCAGTATGGGGACGGTAAACTATGGCTACACCTTC.

This clone was detected once. This chain uses TRBV24-1 with TRBJ2-1, with D tentatively TRBD1 or TRBD2 (6 bases each). The CDR3 has 13 amino acids. Germline lookup yields CDR1 KGHDR and CDR2 SFDVKD. V shed 1 base and J shed 12 bases, with 12 bases lying between them. The CDR3 spells CATSDFPGGGQFF. CDR3 nucleotide sequence: TGTGCCACCAGTGATTTCCCCGGGGGCGGGCAGTTCTTC.

This sequence joins TRBV29-1 and TRBJ1-5, with D possibly being TRBD1 (5 bases). Per germline, CDR1 SQVTM and CDR2 ANQGSEA. The germline V and J ends were trimmed by 8 bases and 2 bases, with 7 bases remaining between them. This CDR3 contains 11 residues. CDR3 nucleotide sequence: TGCAGCATGACAGGCAATCAGCCCCAGCATTTT. It is translated as CSMTGNQPQHF.

The CDR3 spells CASSEPPQHF. In DNA, the CDR3 is TGCGCCAGCAGTGAACCGCCCCAGCATTTT. V is TRBV10-1 and J is TRBJ1-5; D not certain. CDR3 length: 10 amino acids. Germline V gives CDR1 WNHNN, CDR2 SYGVQD (reference sequence). V shed 3 bases and J shed 9 bases, with 3 bases lying between them.

The V and J genes are TRBV11-2 and TRBJ1-1, with D possibly TRBD1 on 5 matching bases. Between the trimmed V and J ends, which lost 1 base and 8 bases, there was a span of 14 bases. Germline V gene lookup returns CDR1 SGHAT and CDR2 FQNNGV. The CDR3 loop spans 14 amino acids. The CDR3 DNA sequence: TGTGCCAGCAGCTTAGTCGGGCAGGGCCCGGAAGCTTTCTTT. This translates into CASSLVGQGPEAFF.

This chain links TRBV5-4 with TRBJ1-3; TRBD1 agrees at 9 bases. The CDR3 has 15 amino acids. Germline values: CDR1 SGHNT, CDR2 YYREEE (reference sequence). V lost 4 bases to trimming and J lost 1 base; unmatched junction nucleotides: 3. In DNA form, the CDR3 reads TGTGCCAGCAGCCAGGGGACAGGGTCTGGAAACACCATATATTTT. Residues: CASSQGTGSGNTIYF.

The chain couples TRBV4-1 to TRBJ2-5; the match to TRBD2 covers 9 bases. The CDR3 spans 16 residues. Losses at the gene ends were 4 bases for V and 5 bases for J; bases not matched to a gene: 11. Germline values: CDR1 MGHRA, CDR2 YSYEKL. Here the CDR3 reads CASSRTAGGAGETQYF. The CDR3 coding sequence is TGCGCCAGCAGCCGTACGGCGGGGGGGGCCGGGGAGACCCAGTACTTC.

The chain recombines TRBV4-2 with TRBJ2-3, with D uncertain. Germline V gene data show CDR1 as LGHNA and CDR2 as YNFKEQ. There are 14 residues in the CDR3. V was trimmed by 0 bases and J by 2 bases, leaving 6 bases between them. The CDR3 DNA reads as TGTGCCAGCAGCCAAGATAAGGCCACAGATACGCAGTATTTT. Amino acid sequence: CASSQDKATDTQYF.